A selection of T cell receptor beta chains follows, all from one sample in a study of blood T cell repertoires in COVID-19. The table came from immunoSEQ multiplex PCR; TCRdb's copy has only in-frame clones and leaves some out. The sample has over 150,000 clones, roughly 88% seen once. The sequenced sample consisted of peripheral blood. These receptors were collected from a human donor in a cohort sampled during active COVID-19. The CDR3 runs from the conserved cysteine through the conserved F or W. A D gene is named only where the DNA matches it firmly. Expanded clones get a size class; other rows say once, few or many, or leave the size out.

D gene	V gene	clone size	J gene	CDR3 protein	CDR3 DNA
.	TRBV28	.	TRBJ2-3	CASLEPGSATRDTQYF	TGTGCCAGCCTTGAACCCGGCAGCGCGACGCGAGATACGCAGTATTTT
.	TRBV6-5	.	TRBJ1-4	CASSYRGGATNEKLFF	TGTGCCAGCAGTTACAGGGGCGGTGCAACTAATGAAAAACTGTTTTTT
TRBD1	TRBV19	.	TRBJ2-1	CASRETGPGSYNEQFF	TGTGCCAGTAGAGAGACAGGGCCCGGCTCCTACAATGAGCAGTTCTTC
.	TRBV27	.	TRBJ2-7	CASSPMLGGQKRYEQYF	TGTGCCAGCAGTCCCATGTTGGGGGGACAGAAGAGGTACGAGCAGTACTTC
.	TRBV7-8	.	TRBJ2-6	CASSLGGSRGANVLTF	TGTGCCAGCAGCTTAGGTGGGAGTAGGGGGGCCAACGTCCTGACTTTC
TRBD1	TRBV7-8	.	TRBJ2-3	CASSLPSGGARDTQYF	TGTGCCAGCAGCTTACCCTCAGGGGGAGCAAGAGATACGCAGTATTTT
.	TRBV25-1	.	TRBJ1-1	CASSDLGRGGGNTEAFF	TGTGCCAGCAGTGACCTAGGGAGAGGGGGGGGGAACACTGAAGCTTTCTTT
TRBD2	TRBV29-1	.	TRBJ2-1	CSVEAKAGEQFF	TGCAGCGTCGAAGCTAAAGCGGGAGAGCAGTTCTTC
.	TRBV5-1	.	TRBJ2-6	CASSLGTGVAGANVLTF	TGCGCCAGCAGCTTGGGAACAGGTGTGGCTGGGGCCAACGTCCTGACTTTC
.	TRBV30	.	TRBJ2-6	CAWSVVLDRRGANVLTF	TGTGCCTGGAGTGTAGTCCTCGACAGGCGTGGGGCCAACGTCCTGACTTTC
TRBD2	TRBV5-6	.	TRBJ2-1	CASSLFSGDSYNEQFF	TGTGCCAGCAGCTTGTTTAGCGGGGACTCCTACAATGAGCAGTTCTTC
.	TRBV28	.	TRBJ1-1	CASRTTHPRGLNTEAFF	TGTGCCAGCAGGACCACCCATCCCAGGGGCCTGAACACTGAAGCTTTCTTT
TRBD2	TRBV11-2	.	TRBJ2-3	CASSLGLVADTQYF	TGTGCCAGCAGCCTCGGACTAGTGGCAGATACGCAGTATTTT
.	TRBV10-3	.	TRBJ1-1	CAISRGLNTEAFF	TGTGCCATCAGTCGAGGGCTTAACACTGAAGCTTTCTTT
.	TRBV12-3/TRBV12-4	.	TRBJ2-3	CASRWRLTDTQYF	TGTGCCAGCCGGTGGCGGTTAACAGATACGCAGTATTTT
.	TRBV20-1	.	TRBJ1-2	CSASRPLGGRFAHTF	TGCAGTGCTAGTAGGCCGTTAGGGGGTCGCTTCGCCCACACCTTC
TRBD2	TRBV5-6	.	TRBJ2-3	CASSLLAGSTDTQYF	TGTGCCAGCAGCTTACTAGCGGGTAGCACAGATACGCAGTATTTT
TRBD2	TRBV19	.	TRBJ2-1	CASSIRRTSGRRNEQFF	TGTGCCAGTAGTATCCGTCGGACTAGCGGGAGGAGGAATGAGCAGTTCTTC
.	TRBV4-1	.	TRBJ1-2	CASSQERDSLTYGYTF	TGCGCCAGCAGCCAAGAGAGAGACAGCCTTACCTATGGCTACACCTTC
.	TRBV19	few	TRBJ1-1	CASRMTERNTEAFF	TGTGCCAGTAGGATGACAGAGAGGAACACTGAAGCTTTCTTT
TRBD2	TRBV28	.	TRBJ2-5	CASSPPLAGYQETQYF	TGTGCCAGCAGCCCCCCGCTAGCGGGGTACCAAGAGACCCAGTACTTC
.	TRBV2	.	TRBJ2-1	CASSEARGRGANEQFF	TGTGCCAGCAGTGAAGCTCGTGGCAGGGGGGCCAATGAGCAGTTCTTC
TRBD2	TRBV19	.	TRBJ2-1	CASSGRVTYNEQFF	TGTGCCAGTAGCGGGAGGGTAACCTACAATGAGCAGTTCTTC
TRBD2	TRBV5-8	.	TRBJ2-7	CASSSPRTSGSYEQYF	TGTGCCAGCAGCTCGCCACGGACTAGCGGGAGTTACGAGCAGTACTTC
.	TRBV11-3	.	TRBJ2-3	CASSLPSGVGTDTQYF	TGTGCCAGCAGCTTACCCTCGGGGGTTGGCACAGATACGCAGTATTTT
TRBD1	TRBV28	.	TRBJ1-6	CASRGSTGNNSPLHF	TGTGCCAGCAGGGGGTCGACAGGGAACAATTCACCCCTCCACTTT
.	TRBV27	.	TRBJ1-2	CASSLRGFDYGYTF	TGTGCCAGCAGTTTGCGGGGGTTCGACTATGGCTACACCTTC
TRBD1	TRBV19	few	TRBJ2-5	CASSPEGGEGETQYF	TGTGCCAGTAGTCCCGAAGGGGGCGAAGGTGAGACCCAGTACTTC
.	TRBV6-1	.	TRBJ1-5	CASSEGAYYSNQPQHF	TGTGCCAGCAGTGAAGGGGCGTATTATAGCAATCAGCCCCAGCATTTT
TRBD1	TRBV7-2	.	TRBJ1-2	CASSPRTGEAFGYTF	TGTGCCAGCAGCCCCCGGACAGGGGAAGCTTTCGGCTACACCTTC
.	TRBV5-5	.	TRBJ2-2	CASSLGAAGGELFF	TGTGCCAGCAGCTTGGGGGCCGCGGGCGGGGAGCTGTTTTTT
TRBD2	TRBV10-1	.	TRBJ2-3	CASSESRRYAGGSGDTQYF	TGCGCCAGCAGTGAGTCTAGGCGCTATGCGGGAGGATCCGGAGATACGCAGTATTTT
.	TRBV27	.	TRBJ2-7	CASSLAGAYEQYF	TGTGCCAGCAGTTTAGCGGGCGCCTACGAGCAGTACTTC
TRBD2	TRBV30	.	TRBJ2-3	CAWKELAGGLFDNTDTQYF	TGTGCCTGGAAAGAACTAGCGGGAGGTCTCTTCGATAACACAGATACGCAGTATTTT
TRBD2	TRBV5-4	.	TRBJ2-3	CASSLVGLAGLGADTQYF	TGTGCCAGCAGCTTAGTGGGGCTAGCGGGGCTAGGGGCAGATACGCAGTATTTT
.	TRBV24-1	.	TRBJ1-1	CATQPGENTEAFF	TGTGCCACTCAGCCCGGGGAGAACACTGAAGCTTTCTTT
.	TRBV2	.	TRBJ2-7	CASKGTAYHEQYF	TGTGCCAGCAAAGGTACAGCCTACCACGAGCAGTACTTC